The rows below give T cell receptor beta chains drawn from one sample of a study of T cells in Graves' hyperthyroidism and ophthalmopathy. TCRdb reanalysed the multiplex PCR reads using MiXCR and keeps one entry per CDR3 protein. The profile shows 350,000 to 400,000 distinct CDR3 sequences, roughly 18% of them singletons. Sequences were obtained from blood. The receptor set was obtained from a man between 18 and 35 years old with Graves' ophthalmopathy. Each CDR3 is given with its conserved first and last residue. Each record gives: clone size, V gene, D gene, J gene, CDR3 DNA, CDR3 protein. A D gene is named only where the DNA matches it firmly. Expanded clones get a size class; other rows say once, few or many, or leave the size out.

-,TRBV7-9,TRBD2,TRBJ2-5,TGTGCCAGCAGTCGGGACTCTAGCGGGGGGGGAGAGACCCAGTACTTC,CASSRDSSGGGETQYF
few,TRBV7-9,-,TRBJ2-6,TGTGCCAGCAGCCGCCGGGCGGAGGGGGCGAGGGGGGCCAACGTCCTGACTTTC,CASSRRAEGARGANVLTF
-,TRBV7-9,TRBD1,TRBJ1-1,TGTGCCAGCAGCCCCGGACAGGGGTGGACGGCTTTCTTT,CASSPGQGWTAFF
-,TRBV5-1,TRBD2,TRBJ2-1,TGCGCCAGCAGCTTGGGGCTAGCGGGGGAATCGGCTGAGCAGTTCTTC,CASSLGLAGESAEQFF
-,TRBV27,-,TRBJ2-6,TGTGCCAGCAGTTTGGGAGTGCCCGGGGCCAACGTCCTGACTTTC,CASSLGVPGANVLTF
few,TRBV5-6,TRBD2,TRBJ2-1,TGTGCCAGCAGCTTGGCCCTGGGGGGGTACTACAATGAGCAGTTCTTC,CASSLALGGYYNEQFF
-,TRBV6-7,-,TRBJ2-3,TGTGCCAGCAGTTACCTTGGCCCATATAGCACAGATACGCAGTATTTT,CASSYLGPYSTDTQYF
many,TRBV20-1,TRBD2,TRBJ2-1,TGCAGTGCTCCGGGACTAGCAGACAATGAGCAGTTCTTC,CSAPGLADNEQFF
-,TRBV24-1,-,TRBJ2-1,TGTGCCACCAGTGGTCGTAACAGGTATTCGAATGAGCAGTTCTTC,CATSGRNRYSNEQFF
-,TRBV5-1,-,TRBJ2-7,TGCGCCAGCAGCGAAGGGGCCTACGAGCAGTACTTC,CASSEGAYEQYF
many,TRBV5-1,TRBD2,TRBJ2-4,TGCGCCAGCAGCTTGGTGACTAGCGGCTCAGCCAAAAACATTCAGTACTTC,CASSLVTSGSAKNIQYF
many,TRBV10-2,TRBD1,TRBJ2-1,TGCGCCAGCAGTGATAGGACAGGGGCAAGGAATGAGCAGTTCTTC,CASSDRTGARNEQFF
-,TRBV15,-,TRBJ2-2,TGTGCCCGGGCGGGCCAGGGCGGGGAGCTGTTTTTT,CARAGQGGELFF
many,TRBV18,-,TRBJ1-1,TGTGCCAGCTCACCAGGGGGCCAACCTGGGAGCACTGAAGCTTTCTTT,CASSPGGQPGSTEAFF
many,TRBV3-1,TRBD1,TRBJ1-1,TGTGCCAGCAGCGTAGGGACAGAAGGGACTGAAGCTTTCTTT,CASSVGTEGTEAFF
few,TRBV29-1,-,TRBJ2-3,TGCAGCGGAACGGGGTTTTTGGCAGGTACGCAGTATTTT,CSGTGFLAGTQYF
few,TRBV10-3,-,TRBJ2-3,TGTGCCATCAGTATCGAAGATACGCAGTATTTT,CAISIEDTQYF
few,TRBV20-1,TRBD1,TRBJ1-5,TGCAGTGCTGGCCACAGGGGCGGCAATCAGCCCCAGCATTTT,CSAGHRGGNQPQHF
many,TRBV3-1,-,TRBJ1-4,TGTGCCAGCAGCCAAGGTGGGGGATGGACGGGTGAAAAACTGTTTTTT,CASSQGGGWTGEKLFF
many,TRBV7-3,TRBD2,TRBJ2-3,TGTGCCAGCAGCTCCCAGGGAGGGAATACGCAGTATTTT,CASSSQGGNTQYF
many,TRBV12-3/TRBV12-4,TRBD2,TRBJ2-7,TGTGCCAGCAGCCATCCGGGACTAGCGGACTACGAGCAGTACTTC,CASSHPGLADYEQYF
-,TRBV28,TRBD1,TRBJ2-5,TGTGCCAGCAGTCGCCCCGGGACAGGGGGCCTGGAGACCCAGTACTTC,CASSRPGTGGLETQYF
many,TRBV2,TRBD2,TRBJ2-1,TGTGCCAGCAGACCCAGCGGGGGGCACTACAATGAGCAGTTCTTC,CASRPSGGHYNEQFF
many,TRBV12-3/TRBV12-4,-,TRBJ2-1,TGTGCCAGTGCAGGGGGGCGGGGGGTGTACAATGAGCAGTTCTTC,CASAGGRGVYNEQFF
many,TRBV6-1,TRBD1,TRBJ1-2,TGTGCCAGCAGCCCGACAGGGGGAAGTGGCTACACCTTC,CASSPTGGSGYTF
many,TRBV12-3/TRBV12-4,TRBD1,TRBJ2-1,TGTGCCAGCAGTTTAGGACAGGGTCTTGGGAATGAGCAGTTCTTC,CASSLGQGLGNEQFF
-,TRBV5-1,-,TRBJ2-2,TGCGCCAGCAGCAGGACTGCGAACACCGGGGAGCTGTTTTTT,CASSRTANTGELFF
-,TRBV11-2,TRBD1,TRBJ1-6,TGTGCCAGCAGCCCGGGACAGGGGGCCGGACCCCTCCACTTT,CASSPGQGAGPLHF
many,TRBV28,-,TRBJ2-7,TGTGCCAGCAGTTTGCCAGGCTCCTACGAGCAGTACTTC,CASSLPGSYEQYF
-,TRBV28,TRBD1,TRBJ1-4,TGTGCCACTACGGGACAGCCTAATGAAAAACTGTTTTTT,CATTGQPNEKLFF
many,TRBV12-3/TRBV12-4,-,TRBJ1-4,TGTGCCAGCATCCCTAGGGGGGGGACTAATGAAAAACTGTTTTTT,CASIPRGGTNEKLFF
few,TRBV29-1,TRBD1,TRBJ1-2,TGCAGCGTTGGGGGTTACAGGGGCCCAGGAGGCTACACCTTC,CSVGGYRGPGGYTF
-,TRBV6-1,TRBD1,TRBJ1-2,TGTGCCGCATACAGGGGTGGCTATGGCTACACCTTC,CAAYRGGYGYTF
many,TRBV3-1,-,TRBJ2-7,TGTGCCAGCAGCCGGGCAGGCGAGCAGTACTTC,CASSRAGEQYF